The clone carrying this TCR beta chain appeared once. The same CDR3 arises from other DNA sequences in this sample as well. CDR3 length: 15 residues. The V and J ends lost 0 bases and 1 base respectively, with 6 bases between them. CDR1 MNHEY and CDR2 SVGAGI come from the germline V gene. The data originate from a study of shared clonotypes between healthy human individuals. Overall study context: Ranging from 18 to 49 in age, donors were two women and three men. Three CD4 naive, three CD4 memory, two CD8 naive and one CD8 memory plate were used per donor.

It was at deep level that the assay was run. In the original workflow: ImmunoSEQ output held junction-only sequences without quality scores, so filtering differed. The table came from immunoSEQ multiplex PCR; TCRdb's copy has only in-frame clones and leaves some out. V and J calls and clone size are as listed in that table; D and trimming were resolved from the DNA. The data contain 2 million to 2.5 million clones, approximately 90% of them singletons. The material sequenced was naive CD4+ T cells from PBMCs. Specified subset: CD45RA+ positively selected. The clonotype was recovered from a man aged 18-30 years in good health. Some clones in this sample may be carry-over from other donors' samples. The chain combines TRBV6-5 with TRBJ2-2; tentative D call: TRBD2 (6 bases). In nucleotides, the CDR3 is TGTGCCAGCAGTTACTCTAGCGGGAACACCGGGGAGCTGTTTTTT. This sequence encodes CASSYSSGNTGELFF.